A single sample is the source of the 32 T cell receptor beta chains below, sequenced in a study of T cell responses to AZD1222 COVID-19 vaccine. Assay: immunoSEQ multiplex PCR; the TCRdb copy retains only in-frame clones and omits some. The data contain about 150,000 clones, about nine tenths of them singletons. The starting material was peripheral blood, obtained 28 days after the second AZD1222 dose. These receptors all come from an adult who received the AZD1222 COVID-19 vaccine.

The chain links TRBV19 to TRBJ1-3; a weak D match, TRBD1 (6 bases). CDR1 LNHDA and CDR2 SQIVND come from the germline V gene (reference sequence). V lost 3 bases to trimming and J lost 0 bases, with 15 bases between them. This CDR3 has 17 residues. The CDR3 DNA reads TGTGCCAGTAGTATTTTAAGGGACACGTCCTCTGGAAACACCATATATTTT. As protein: CASSILRDTSSGNTIYF.

The chain uses TRBV29-1 and TRBJ2-7, with 8 bases matching TRBD1. This CDR3 spans 13 amino acids. V shed 6 bases, J shed 3 bases, and the junction held 7 bases outside the gene matches. Germline V lookup: CDR1 SQVTM, CDR2 ANQGSEA. The CDR3 loop reads CSVRTGLNYEQYF. CDR3 bases: TGCAGCGTGAGGACAGGGCTGAACTACGAGCAGTACTTC.

The chain uses TRBV24-1 and TRBJ2-3, with 7 bases matching TRBD1. The V segment lost 1 base and the J segment 4 bases; nucleotides outside the gene matches: 4. This CDR3 contains 15 residues. Per the germline V gene, CDR1 is KGHDR and CDR2 is SFDVKD. For the CDR3, the DNA is TGTGCCACCAGTGATTTCTTAGGGGGCGCAGATACGCAGTATTTT. Its protein product is CATSDFLGGADTQYF.

This chain joins TRBV19 and TRBJ2-5, with TRBD1 matching over 9 bases. Germline V gene sequence: CDR1 LNHDA, CDR2 SQIVND (reference sequence). V shed 3 bases and J 5 bases; nucleotides not matched to a gene: 10. The CDR3 sequence is 16 residues long. CDR3 in DNA: TGTGCCAGTAGTATTTCTCGCGGGACAGGGAGTGAGACCCAGTACTTC. It encodes CASSISRGTGSETQYF. Full variable domain (rest looked up from reference TRBV19 and TRBJ2-5): DGGITQSPKYLFRKEGQNVTLSCEQNLNHDAMYWYRQDPGQGLRLIYYSQIVNDFQKGDIAEGYSVSREKKESFPLTVTSAQKNPTAFYLCASSISRGTGSETQYFGPGTRLLVL.

The V call is TRBV6-1, the J call TRBJ2-1; a possible D gene is TRBD2 (6 bases). This CDR3 has 17 amino acids. The ends were cut back, 0 bases at V and 0 bases at J, with 12 bases in the middle. Germline-derived CDR1 and CDR2 are MNHNS and SASEGT. CDR3 sequence reads: CASSEAAGSPSYNEQFF. The CDR3 DNA is TGTGCCAGCAGTGAAGCGGCGGGATCGCCCTCCTACAATGAGCAGTTCTTC.

The rearrangement links TRBV7-9 to TRBJ1-1, with D unresolved. The CDR3 loop spans 13 amino acids. Germline V gives CDR1 SEHNR, CDR2 FQNEAQ (reference sequence). V was clipped by 8 bases and J by 6 bases, with 16 bases between them. CDR3 coding DNA: TGTGCCAGCGGCTCCGGGAGTCGGTCTGAAGCTTTCTTT. Protein product: CASGSGSRSEAFF.

The genes are TRBV6-5 and TRBJ2-7, with TRBD1 matching 9 bases. Germline V gene data show CDR1 as MNHEY and CDR2 as SVGAGI. The CDR3 length is 15 residues. The V gene end was trimmed by 4 bases and the J gene end by 0 bases; junction bases not matched to a gene: 4. CDR3 bases: TGTGCCAGCAGTTCCGGACAGGGGACCTCCTACGAGCAGTACTTC. Translation: CASSSGQGTSYEQYF.

The chain employs TRBV10-3 and TRBJ2-7, with 12 bases fitting TRBD2. The CDR3 consists of 15 residues. Looked up from germline, CDR1 is ENHRY and CDR2 is SYGVKD. The J segment lost 6 bases and the V segment lost 3 bases, leaving 6 bases of the junction unmatched. CDR3 region: CAISESGTSGFEQYF. CDR3 DNA: TGTGCCATCAGTGAATCCGGGACTAGCGGGTTCGAGCAGTACTTC.

The rearrangement joins TRBV10-2 to TRBJ2-7; D gene uncertain. Between the trimmed V and J ends, which lost 3 bases and 5 bases, there was a span of 14 bases. The CDR3 runs to 14 residues. From germline, CDR1 is WSHSY and CDR2 SAAADI. The CDR3 region is CASSDSAQFNEQYF. The CDR3 DNA follows: TGCGCCAGCAGTGATTCTGCACAGTTCAACGAGCAGTACTTC.

J is TRBJ2-5 and V is TRBV28; D gene ambiguous. The germline V and J ends were trimmed by 2 bases and 4 bases, with 2 bases remaining between them. Germline CDR1 MDHEN, CDR2 SYDVKM. This CDR3 spans 11 amino acids. The CDR3 is CASSLRETQYF. The CDR3 nucleotides read TGTGCCAGCAGTTTAAGAGAGACCCAGTACTTC.

V is TRBV6-5 and J is TRBJ1-5, with unresolved D. The germline CDR1 and CDR2 sequences are MNHEY and SVGAGI. This CDR3 region has 15 residues. V was shortened by 6 bases and J by 0 bases, with 12 bases between the two germline ends. CDR3 in amino acids: CASRSIFYSNQPQHF. The CDR3 region has the DNA TGTGCCAGCAGGTCAATATTTTATAGCAATCAGCCCCAGCATTTT.

The V call is TRBV19, the J call TRBJ1-3; D is uncertain. The CDR3 consists of 14 residues. The V and J ends lost 5 bases and 0 bases respectively, with 8 bases between them. Germline lookup yields CDR1 LNHDA and CDR2 SQIVND (reference sequence). This CDR3 reads CASSLTDSGNTIYF. The CDR3 DNA is TGTGCCAGTAGTCTGACGGACTCTGGAAACACCATATATTTT.

This clone occurred a few times. This chain uses TRBV18 with TRBJ2-2; D is unresolved. The CDR3 runs 15 residues. Germline-derived CDR1 and CDR2 are KGHSH and LQKENI. Trimming pared 6 bases from V and 0 bases from J, leaving 11 bases between. The CDR3 protein is CASSEMAANTGELFF. CDR3 nucleotides: TGTGCCAGCTCTGAGATGGCGGCGAACACCGGGGAGCTGTTTTTT.

The CDR3 loop is CASSESPAENIQYF. CDR3 bases: TGTGCCAGCAGTGAATCTCCGGCAGAAAACATTCAGTACTTC. The chain employs TRBV25-1 and TRBJ2-4; D gene uncertain. Trimming took 1 base from V and 5 from J, leaving 9 bases between them. CDR3 length equals 14 residues. CDR1 and CDR2 (germline): MGHDK, SYGVNS.

V and J are TRBV7-9 and TRBJ1-6; D unclear. The V gene's germline CDR1 is SEHNR and CDR2 FQNEAQ (reference sequence). The CDR3 is made up of 12 amino acids. With 5 bases removed from V and 6 bases from J, the gap between germline ends came to 5 bases. The CDR3 nucleotides read TGTGCCAGCAGCCTCGCTAATTCACCCCTCCACTTT. Translating gives CASSLANSPLHF.

The count of this clone is one. The chain is built from TRBV18 and TRBJ2-1; no firm D call. The CDR3 consists of 15 residues. The V gene's germline CDR1 is KGHSH and CDR2 LQKENI. V lost 4 bases and J lost 0, with 10 bases in between. This CDR3 is CASSLQTSSYNEQFF. In DNA, the CDR3 is TGTGCCAGCTCACTCCAGACGAGCTCCTACAATGAGCAGTTCTTC.

V and J are TRBV25-1 and TRBJ1-2; no firm D call. V was clipped by 3 bases and J by 7 bases, with 6 bases between them. This CDR3 contains 11 residues. Germline lookup yields CDR1 MGHDK and CDR2 SYGVNS. In DNA, the CDR3 is TGTGCCAGCAGTGACAGCCTTGGCTACACCTTC. It encodes CASSDSLGYTF.

Note on this clone: At the DNA level, this CDR3 is encoded by other sequences in the same sample as well. This chain uses TRBV2 with TRBJ2-7, with D perhaps assigned TRBD1 or TRBD2 (5 bases each). The CDR3 has 14 residues. Trimming removed 0 bases from V and 4 bases from J, with 10 bases in between. CDR1 is SNHLY and CDR2 is FYNNEI in the germline V gene. The CDR3 reads CASSEARGPYEQYF. Written as DNA, the CDR3 is TGTGCCAGCAGTGAAGCCCGGGGCCCATACGAGCAGTACTTC.

The CDR3 DNA sequence: TGTGCCAGTAGTGAGACTAGCGCCCTCTCCTACGAGCAGTACTTC. Translation: CASSETSALSYEQYF. The chain combines TRBV19 with TRBJ2-7, with 8 bases matching TRBD2. Germline CDR1 and CDR2: LNHDA and SQIVND (reference sequence). V trimming: 5 bases; J trimming: 0 bases; junction bases outside the gene matches: 6. The length of the CDR3 is 15 residues.

The V gene is TRBV29-1, the J gene TRBJ2-3; a possible D gene is TRBD1 (6 bases). Germline V CDR1 and CDR2: SQVTM, ANQGSEA. V lost 4 bases and J lost 0, with 8 bases in between. The CDR3 consists of 13 residues. CDR3 coding DNA: TGCAGCGTTGCGGACAGAAGCACAGATACGCAGTATTTT. It codes for CSVADRSTDTQYF.

This clone came up once. V and J are TRBV11-3 and TRBJ2-1, with D hard to call. V lost 6 bases to trimming and J lost 7 bases, with 13 bases between them. The CDR3 is 13 residues long. Germline V gives CDR1 SGHNT, CDR2 YENEEA. The CDR3 nucleotides read TGTGCCAGCAGTTACGGAGTTGTTAATGAGCAGTTCTTC. Protein sequence: CASSYGVVNEQFF.

The chain recombines TRBV3-1 (or the pseudogene TRBV3-2) with TRBJ2-7; TRBD2 matches at 12 bases. This CDR3 has 15 amino acids. CDR1 LGHDT and CDR2 YNNKEL come from the germline V gene (reference sequence). The V segment lost 1 base and the J segment 7 bases; nucleotides outside the gene matches: 5. CDR3 sequence: CASSQGSLAGGEQYF. The CDR3 nucleotides read TGTGCCAGCAGCCAAGGCTCACTAGCGGGAGGTGAGCAGTACTTC.

The count of this clone is one. V is TRBV5-1 and J is TRBJ2-7; 9 bases fit TRBD1. The V segment lost 3 bases and the J segment 6 bases; nucleotides outside the gene matches: 7. This CDR3 comprises 14 residues. Germline assignment: CDR1 SGHRS and CDR2 YFSETQ. CDR3: CASSWGQGTGEQYF. CDR3 sequence (DNA): TGCGCCAGCAGCTGGGGACAGGGAACTGGCGAGCAGTACTTC.

The CDR3 spells CAISDPSGRTYNEQFF. The CDR3 DNA is TGTGCCATCAGTGATCCTAGCGGGAGAACCTACAATGAGCAGTTCTTC. This chain links TRBV10-3 with TRBJ2-1, with 10 bases identical to TRBD2. This CDR3 region has 16 residues. Germline V gene lookup returns CDR1 ENHRY and CDR2 SYGVKD. The ends lost 3 bases at V and 2 bases at J; junction bases unmatched: 4.

The chain carries TRBV7-2 and TRBJ2-5, with D hard to call. Germline CDR1 reads SGHTA; CDR2 reads FQGNSA. The V gene lost 1 base and the J gene lost 2 bases, with 8 bases spanning the gap. This CDR3 is 14 amino acids long. The CDR3 DNA reads TGTGCCAGCAGCTTAGAGCTAGGGCAAGAGACCCAGTACTTC. This codes for CASSLELGQETQYF. The whole variable domain, filled in from reference TRBV7-2 and TRBJ2-5, reads GAGVSQSPSNKVTEKGKDVELRCDPISGHTALYWYRQSLGQGLEFLIYFQGNSAPDKSGLPSDRFSAERTGGSVSTLTIQRTQQEDSAVYLCASSLELGQETQYFGPGTRLLVL.

This chain connects TRBV19 to TRBJ1-1, with D perhaps TRBD1 (5 bases). The CDR3 sequence is 15 residues long. CDR1 LNHDA and CDR2 SQIVND come from the germline V gene (reference sequence). Trimming left V 6 bases short and J 1 base short, with 15 bases between. Here the CDR3 DNA reads TGTGCCAGTAGGATCTCGCGAGGGACGAACACTGAAGCTTTCTTT. Amino acid sequence: CASRISRGTNTEAFF.

CDR3 sequence (DNA): TGTGCCAGCAGGGACCGCGACTTTACCTACGAGCAGTACTTC. Protein product: CASRDRDFTYEQYF. The gene calls are TRBV2 and TRBJ2-7, with D uncertain. Germline lookup yields CDR1 SNHLY and CDR2 FYNNEI. The germline V and J ends were trimmed by 6 bases and 2 bases, with 14 bases remaining between them. CDR3 length: 14 residues.

The chain combines TRBV6-5 with TRBJ2-3; 9 nucleotides line up with TRBD1. CDR3 length equals 15 residues. Trimming cost V 4 bases and J 2 bases; bases outside gene matches: 4. Germline V gives CDR1 MNHEY, CDR2 SVGAGI. CDR3 DNA sequence: TGTGCCAGCAGTTCACACAGGGGGCCCACAGATACGCAGTATTTT. Its protein product is CASSSHRGPTDTQYF.

This chain links TRBV11-1 with TRBJ1-1; the D is unclear. The germline V gene has CDR1 SGHAT and CDR2 FQDESV (reference sequence). There are 15 residues in the CDR3. The ends were cut back, 1 base at V and 0 bases at J, with 9 bases in the middle. The CDR3 nucleotides are TGTGCCAGCAGCTTAGGGGCCATTATGAACACTGAAGCTTTCTTT. Translated: CASSLGAIMNTEAFF. The variable domain in full, completed from reference TRBV11-1 and TRBJ1-1, reads EAEVAQSPRYKITEKSQAVAFWCDPISGHATLYWYRQILGQGPELLVQFQDESVVDDSQLPKDRFSAERLKGVDSTLKIQPAELGDSAMYLCASSLGAIMNTEAFFGQGTRLTVV.

This rearrangement joins TRBV2 to TRBJ1-1; tentatively, D is TRBD1 (5 bases). The CDR3 runs 17 residues. Germline loops: CDR1 SNHLY, CDR2 FYNNEI. Trimming shortened V by 5 bases and J by 0 bases, and 19 bases separated the two germline ends. The CDR3 DNA is TGTGCCAGCAGTCCGGGGGTGACAGCAACTTTGAACACTGAAGCTTTCTTT. This codes for CASSPGVTATLNTEAFF.

The chain links TRBV6-5 to TRBJ1-5; no reliable D call. The ends were cut back, 4 bases at V and 8 bases at J, with 9 bases in the middle. Germline CDR1 reads MNHEY; CDR2 reads SVGAGI. This CDR3 comprises 12 residues. As DNA, the CDR3 is TGTGCCAGCAGTTCCCCTGGGGAGCCCCAGCATTTT. Protein product: CASSSPGEPQHF.

The chain employs TRBV18 and TRBJ1-1, with 7 bases identical to TRBD1. V shed 6 bases and J 4 bases; nucleotides not matched to a gene: 2. The CDR3 is 12 amino acids. Germline CDR1 reads KGHSH; CDR2 reads LQKENI. CDR3 in DNA: TGTGCCAGCTCCAGGGGGAGCACTGAAGCTTTCTTT. The encoded protein is CASSRGSTEAFF.